The entry that follows covers one T cell receptor (beta chain) sequence. Time point specified: patch test 1, 2 weeks after DPC sensitization. Treatment indicated: therapeutic diphenylcyclopropenone sensitization with weekly scalp DPC. Germline V gives CDR1 DFQATT, CDR2 SNEGSKA (reference sequence). Germline trimming cut 6 bases from V and 4 bases from J; bases unmatched to any gene: 7. The CDR3 length is 14 residues. The data are from a study of human T cells and chemical hapten exposure. Study context: The sensitizer, 2% DPC, was used on approximately 2 cm by approximately 2 cm of upper inner arm skin.

MiXCR was run by TCRdb on the RACE reads, yielding one entry per CDR3 protein. This sample has some 94,000 distinct CDR3 sequences, with approximately 13% found just once. This receptor was obtained from a woman aged 40 to 49 with alopecia areata. Some clones in this sample may be carry-over from other donors' samples. Material: whole blood, obtained in connection with sensitization to the hapten diphenylcyclopropenone (DPC). The rearrangement joins TRBV20-1 to TRBJ2-3; 10 bases fit TRBD2. Here the CDR3 reads CSAPQAGGPDTQYF. CDR3 coding DNA: TGCAGTGCCCCCCAAGCGGGAGGGCCAGATACGCAGTATTTT.